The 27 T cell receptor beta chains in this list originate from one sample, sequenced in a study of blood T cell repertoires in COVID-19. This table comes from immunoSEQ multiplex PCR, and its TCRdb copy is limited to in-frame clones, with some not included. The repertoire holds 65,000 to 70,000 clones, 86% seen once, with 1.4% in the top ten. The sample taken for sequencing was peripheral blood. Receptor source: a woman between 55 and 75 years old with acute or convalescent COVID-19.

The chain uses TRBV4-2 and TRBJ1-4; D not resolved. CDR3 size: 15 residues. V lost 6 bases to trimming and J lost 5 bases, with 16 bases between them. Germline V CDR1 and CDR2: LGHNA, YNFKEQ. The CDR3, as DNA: TGTGCCAGCAGGTATACGACGGACTGGAATGAAAAACTGTTTTTT. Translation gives CASRYTTDWNEKLFF.

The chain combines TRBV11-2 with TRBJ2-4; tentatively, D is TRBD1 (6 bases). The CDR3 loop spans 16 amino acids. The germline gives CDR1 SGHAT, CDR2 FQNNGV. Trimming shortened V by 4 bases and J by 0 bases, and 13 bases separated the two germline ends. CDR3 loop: CASSSTQGRAKNIQYF. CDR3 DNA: TGTGCCAGCAGCTCCACACAGGGTAGAGCCAAAAACATTCAGTACTTC.

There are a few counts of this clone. The CDR3 loop is CASSTKGLYREDTQYF. The CDR3 DNA sequence: TGTGCCAGCAGTACAAAGGGACTATACAGGGAAGATACGCAGTATTTT. The chain uses TRBV2 and TRBJ2-3, with D perhaps TRBD2 (7 bases). Germline V gene sequence: CDR1 SNHLY, CDR2 FYNNEI. The CDR3 is made up of 16 amino acids. V lost 5 bases and J lost 5, with 20 bases in between. Full variable domain (remainder filled in from reference TRBV2 and TRBJ2-3): EPEVTQTPSHQVTQMGQEVILRCVPISNHLYFYWYRQILGQKVEFLVSFYNNEISEKSEIFDDQFSVERPDGSNFTLKIRSTKLEDSAMYFCASSTKGLYREDTQYFGPGTRLTVL.

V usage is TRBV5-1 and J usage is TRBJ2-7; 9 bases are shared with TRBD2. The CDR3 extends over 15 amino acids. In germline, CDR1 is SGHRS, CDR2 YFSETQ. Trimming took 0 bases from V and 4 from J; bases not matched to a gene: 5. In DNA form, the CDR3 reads TGCGCCAGCAGCTTGGCTAGCGGGATGAATTACGAGCAGTACTTC. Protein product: CASSLASGMNYEQYF.

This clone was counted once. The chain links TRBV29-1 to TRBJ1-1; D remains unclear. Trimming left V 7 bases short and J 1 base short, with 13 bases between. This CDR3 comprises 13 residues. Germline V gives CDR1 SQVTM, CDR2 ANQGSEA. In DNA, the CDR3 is TGCAGCGAAAAAAGTACAAGGAACACTGAAGCTTTCTTT. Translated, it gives CSEKSTRNTEAFF. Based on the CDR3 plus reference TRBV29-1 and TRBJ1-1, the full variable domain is SAVISQKPSRDICQRGTSLTIQCQVDSQVTMMFWYRQQPGQSLTLIATANQGSEATYESGFVIDKFPISRPNLTFSTLTVSNMSPEDSSIYLCSEKSTRNTEAFFGQGTRLTVV.

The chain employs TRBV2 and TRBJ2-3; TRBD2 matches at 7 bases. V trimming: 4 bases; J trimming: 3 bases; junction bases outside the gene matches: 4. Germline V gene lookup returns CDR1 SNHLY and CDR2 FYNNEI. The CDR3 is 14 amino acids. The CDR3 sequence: CASSASGTTDTQYF. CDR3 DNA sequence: TGTGCCAGCAGTGCTAGCGGAACAACAGATACGCAGTATTTT.

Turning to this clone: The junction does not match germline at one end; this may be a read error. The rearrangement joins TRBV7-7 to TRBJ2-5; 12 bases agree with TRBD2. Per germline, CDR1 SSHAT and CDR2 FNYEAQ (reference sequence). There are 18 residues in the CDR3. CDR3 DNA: TGTGCTAGCAGCCAAACCCCAGCTAGCGGGGGGGCAGGAGAGACCCAGTACTTC. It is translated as CASSQTPASGGAGETQYF. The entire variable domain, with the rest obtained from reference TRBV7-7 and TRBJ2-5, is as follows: GAGVSQSPRYKVTKRGQDVTLRCDPISSHATLYWYQQALGQGPEFLTYFNYEAQPDKSGLPSDRFSAERPEGSISTLTIQRTEQRDSAMYRCASSQTPASGGAGETQYFGPGTRLLVL.

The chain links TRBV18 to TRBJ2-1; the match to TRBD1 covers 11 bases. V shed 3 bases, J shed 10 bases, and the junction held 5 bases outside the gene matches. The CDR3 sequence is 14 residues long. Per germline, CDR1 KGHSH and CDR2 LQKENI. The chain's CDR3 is CASSPDRTGGEQFF. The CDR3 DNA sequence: TGTGCCAGCTCACCCGATCGGACAGGGGGCGAGCAGTTCTTC.

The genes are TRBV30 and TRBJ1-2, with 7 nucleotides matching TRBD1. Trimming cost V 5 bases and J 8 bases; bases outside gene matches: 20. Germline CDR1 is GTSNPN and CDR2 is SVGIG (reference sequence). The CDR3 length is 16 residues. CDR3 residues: CAWDGTATLGTSGYTF. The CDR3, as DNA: TGTGCCTGGGACGGGACAGCCACCCTGGGCACCAGCGGCTACACCTTC.

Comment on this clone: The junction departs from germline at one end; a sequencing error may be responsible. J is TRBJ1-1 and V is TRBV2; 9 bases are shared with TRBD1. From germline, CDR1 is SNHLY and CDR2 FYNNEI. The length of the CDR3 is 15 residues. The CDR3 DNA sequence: TGTGCCAGCAGAGAAGGGGGACAGGGTTTCGGTGAAGCTTTCTTT. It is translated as CASREGGQGFGEAFF.

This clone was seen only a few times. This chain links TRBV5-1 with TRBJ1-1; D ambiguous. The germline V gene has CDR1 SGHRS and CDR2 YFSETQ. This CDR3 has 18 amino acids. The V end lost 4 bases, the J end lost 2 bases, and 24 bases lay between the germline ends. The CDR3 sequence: CASSPQPGVRYLNTEAFF. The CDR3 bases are TGCGCCAGCAGCCCCCAGCCCGGGGTCCGTTACCTTAACACTGAAGCTTTCTTT.

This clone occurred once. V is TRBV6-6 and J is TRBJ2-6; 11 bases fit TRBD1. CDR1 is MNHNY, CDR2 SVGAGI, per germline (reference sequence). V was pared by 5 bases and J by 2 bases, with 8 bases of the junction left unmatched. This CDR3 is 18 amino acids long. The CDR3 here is CASSLRGQGAAGANVLTF. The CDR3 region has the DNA TGTGCCAGCAGTCTTAGAGGACAGGGGGCGGCTGGGGCCAACGTCCTGACTTTC.

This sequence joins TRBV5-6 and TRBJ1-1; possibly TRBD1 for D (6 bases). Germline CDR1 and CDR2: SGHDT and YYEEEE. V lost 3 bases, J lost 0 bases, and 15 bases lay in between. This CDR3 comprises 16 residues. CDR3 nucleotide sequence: TGTGCCAGCAGCTCTTGGCCCGGGACATTGAACACTGAAGCTTTCTTT. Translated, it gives CASSSWPGTLNTEAFF.

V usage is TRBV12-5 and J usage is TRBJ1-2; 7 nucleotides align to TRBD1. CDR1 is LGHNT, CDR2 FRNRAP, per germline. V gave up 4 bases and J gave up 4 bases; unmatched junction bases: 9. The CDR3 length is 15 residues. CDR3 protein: CASGSRSGTAYGYTF. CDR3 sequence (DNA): TGTGCTAGTGGTTCTCGCTCCGGGACAGCCTATGGCTACACCTTC.

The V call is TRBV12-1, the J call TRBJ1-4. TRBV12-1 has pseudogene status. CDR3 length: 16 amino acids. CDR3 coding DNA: TGTGCCAGCAGCTACCCCGGGACTCTATCATATGAAAAACTGTTTTTT. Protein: CASSYPGTLSYEKLFF.

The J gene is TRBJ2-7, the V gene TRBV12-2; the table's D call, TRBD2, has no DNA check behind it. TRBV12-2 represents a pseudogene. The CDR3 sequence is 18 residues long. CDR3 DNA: TGTGCAAGTCGCTTAGTCGGTTTAACTAGCGGGGGTCACTACGAGCAGTACTTC. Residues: CASRLVGLTSGGHYEQYF.

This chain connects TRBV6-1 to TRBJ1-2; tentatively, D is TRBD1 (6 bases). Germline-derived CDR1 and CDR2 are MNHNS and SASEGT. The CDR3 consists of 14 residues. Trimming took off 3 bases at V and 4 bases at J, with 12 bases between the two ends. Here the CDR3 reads CASSDRTAPYGYTF. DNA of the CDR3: TGTGCCAGCAGTGACCGGACAGCACCCTATGGCTACACCTTC.

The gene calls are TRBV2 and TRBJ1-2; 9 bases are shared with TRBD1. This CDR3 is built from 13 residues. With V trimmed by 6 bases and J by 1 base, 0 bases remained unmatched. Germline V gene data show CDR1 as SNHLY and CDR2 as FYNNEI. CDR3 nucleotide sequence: TGTGCCAGCAGGACAGGGGGTAACTATGGCTACACCTTC. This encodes CASRTGGNYGYTF.

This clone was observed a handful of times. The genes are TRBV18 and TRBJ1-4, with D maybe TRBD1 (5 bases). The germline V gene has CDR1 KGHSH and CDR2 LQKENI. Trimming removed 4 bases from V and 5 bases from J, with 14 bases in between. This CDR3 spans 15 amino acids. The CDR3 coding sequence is TGTGCCAGCTCACTTTCCCGACAGCAGAATGAAAAACTGTTTTTT. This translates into CASSLSRQQNEKLFF.

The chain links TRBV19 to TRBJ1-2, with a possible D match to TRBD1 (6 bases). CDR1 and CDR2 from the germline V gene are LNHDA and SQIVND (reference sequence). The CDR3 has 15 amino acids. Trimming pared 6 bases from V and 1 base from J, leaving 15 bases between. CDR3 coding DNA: TGTGCCAGTAGCGCCCACAGGGACGTTAACTATGGCTACACCTTC. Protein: CASSAHRDVNYGYTF.

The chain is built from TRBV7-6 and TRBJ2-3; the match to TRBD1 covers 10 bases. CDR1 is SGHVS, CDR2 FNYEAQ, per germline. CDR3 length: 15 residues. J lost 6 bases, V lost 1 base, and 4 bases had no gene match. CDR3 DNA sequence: TGTGCCAGCAGCTTAGTAGGGACAGGGGAGGATACGCAGTATTTT. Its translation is CASSLVGTGEDTQYF.

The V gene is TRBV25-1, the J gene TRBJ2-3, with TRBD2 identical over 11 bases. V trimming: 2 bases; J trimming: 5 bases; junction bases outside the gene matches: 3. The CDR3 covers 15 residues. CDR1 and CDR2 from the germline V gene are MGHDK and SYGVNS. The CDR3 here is CASSEKLAGVDTQYF. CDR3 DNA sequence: TGTGCCAGCAGTGAAAAACTAGCGGGAGTAGATACGCAGTATTTT.

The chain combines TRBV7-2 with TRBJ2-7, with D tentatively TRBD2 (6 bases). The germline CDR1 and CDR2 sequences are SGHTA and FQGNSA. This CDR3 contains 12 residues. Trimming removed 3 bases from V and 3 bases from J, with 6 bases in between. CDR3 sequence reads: CASSLTSYEQYF. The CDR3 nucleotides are TGTGCCAGCAGCTTGACTAGCTACGAGCAGTACTTC.

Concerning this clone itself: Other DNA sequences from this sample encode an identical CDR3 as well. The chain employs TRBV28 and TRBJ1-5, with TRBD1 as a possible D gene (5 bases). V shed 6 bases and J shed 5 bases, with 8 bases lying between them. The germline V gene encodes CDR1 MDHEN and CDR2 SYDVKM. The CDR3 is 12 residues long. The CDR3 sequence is CASRGGDQPQHF. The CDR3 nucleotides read TGTGCCAGCAGGGGGGGTGATCAGCCCCAGCATTTT.

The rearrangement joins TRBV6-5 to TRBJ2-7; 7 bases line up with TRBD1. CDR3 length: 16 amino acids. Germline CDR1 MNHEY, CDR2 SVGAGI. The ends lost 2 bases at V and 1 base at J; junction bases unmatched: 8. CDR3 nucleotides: TGTGCCAGCAGTTACCTTTCGACAGGGAAATCCTACGAGCAGTACTTC. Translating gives CASSYLSTGKSYEQYF.

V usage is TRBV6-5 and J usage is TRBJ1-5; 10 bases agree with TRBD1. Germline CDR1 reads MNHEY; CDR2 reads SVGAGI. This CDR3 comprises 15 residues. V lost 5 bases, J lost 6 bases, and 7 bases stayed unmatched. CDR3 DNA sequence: TGTGCCAGCAGTCTGCTCGGGACAGGGGTTCAGCCCCAGCATTTT. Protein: CASSLLGTGVQPQHF.

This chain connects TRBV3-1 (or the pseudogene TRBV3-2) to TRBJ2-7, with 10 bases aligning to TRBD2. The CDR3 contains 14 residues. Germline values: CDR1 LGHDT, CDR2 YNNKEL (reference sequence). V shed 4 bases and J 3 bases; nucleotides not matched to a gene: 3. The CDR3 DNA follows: TGTGCCAGCAGCCCCCGGACTAGCGGCTACGAGCAGTACTTC. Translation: CASSPRTSGYEQYF.